This entry features one TCR beta chain sequence. Its target is not known. The entirety of the isolated RNA underwent reverse transcription, so expressed TCRB transcripts were sequenced. The data were produced by immunoSEQ multiplex PCR, yet TCRdb's version contains in-frame clones alone and is incomplete. The sample consists of tens of thousands of clones, around 50% of them appearing once. Germline V gene lookup returns CDR1 SGHDN and CDR2 FVKESK. Trimming shortened V by 0 bases and J by 11 bases, and 10 bases separated the two germline ends. CDR3 length equals 12 residues. Populations obtained by sorting all exceeded 95% purity. The data derive from a study of beta chain features in type 1 diabetes. Study-level points and caveats: Insertions at VDJ junctions were less frequent in type 1 diabetes patients. These patients also deleted more nucleotides at the same junctions. In comparison with healthy donors, patients had naive, central memory and Treg TCRB repertoires that appeared more similar. Among patients with Type 1 diabetes, TCRB CDR3s were moderately but significantly shorter in every one of the four CD4+ subsets.

Sequences were obtained from Tregs from blood. The genes are TRBV14 and TRBJ1-1; D not resolved. The TCR was taken from a woman in her forties with type 1 diabetes. The CDR3 coding sequence is TGTGCCAGCAGCCAAGATTGGGGAGCGGCTTTCTTT. It codes for CASSQDWGAAFF.